This TCR beta chain originates from a study of monozygotic twins with inflammatory bowel disease. Study-wide findings and caveats: Whereas healthy co-twins had higher TCRbeta diversity (inverse Simpson), IBD patients had lower diversity. For IBD patients, clonotypes shared with others were fewer than for healthy twins, especially with disease activity.

As concerns this clonotype: What it binds is unknown.

CDR3 length: 15 residues. Germline V gene sequence: CDR1 ENHRY, CDR2 SYGVKD. Researchers ran eight separate cDNA reactions for each sample. Each UMI harboured a 6-nucleotide sample barcode and was appended via template switching. TCRdb reprocessed the 5' RACE reads; each CDR3 protein has one entry and no DNA is given. The sample holds approximately 330,000 distinct CDR3 sequences. This clonotype was sampled from a human donor with ulcerative colitis or Crohn's disease, or a healthy co-twin of an affected twin (not recorded which). Sequencing input: blood. The rearrangement links TRBV10-3 to TRBJ2-4; TCRdb reports TRBD1, a call that lacks DNA to check it against. CDR3 sequence: CAIGTGKGAKNIQYF.